The 15 T cell receptor beta chains reported below all come from one sample, sequenced in a study of blood T cell repertoires in COVID-19 (dated by TCRdb to the early 2020s). The library was built by means of the immunoSEQ multiplex PCR assay. TCRdb retrieved this table from immuneACCESS and kept in-frame rearrangements only. Not all clones are present; in checked studies, unresolved V genes account for under half, and no reason is known for the remainder. This sample is represented by about 98,000 clones; about 89% of them were singletons. Clones ranked in the top ten supply over 9% of the sample. The sequencing sample was made of peripheral blood. The receptors derive from a man aged 50 to 59 with acute or convalescent COVID-19.

The CDR3 DNA follows: TGCAGCGTTGAACTGAGTATCTATGGCTACACCTTC. Protein sequence: CSVELSIYGYTF. This sequence joins TRBV29-1 and TRBJ1-2; D remains unclear. Trimming removed 2 bases from V and 4 bases from J, with 8 bases in between. Per germline, CDR1 SQVTM and CDR2 ANQGSEA. The CDR3 extends over 12 amino acids.

This clone has a single count. This chain uses TRBV6-5 with TRBJ1-1; D might be TRBD1 (6 bases). Trimming left V 7 bases short and J 2 bases short, with 14 bases between. The CDR3 is 14 amino acids. Germline loops: CDR1 MNHEY, CDR2 SVGAGI. CDR3 nucleotide sequence: TGTGCCAGCATATTGGACAGCCGAAACACTGAAGCTTTCTTT. Encoded protein: CASILDSRNTEAFF.

The V call is TRBV25-1, the J call TRBJ2-7; maybe TRBD2 (6 bases). This CDR3 spans 14 amino acids. CDR1 MGHDK and CDR2 SYGVNS come from the germline V gene. V lost 3 bases and J lost 9, with 18 bases in between. The DNA for the CDR3 is TGTGCCAGCAGTGACCCCCCTGCGGGGCCGAGGCAGTACTTC. It codes for CASSDPPAGPRQYF.

The rearrangement uses TRBV10-2 and TRBJ1-5; D not certain. The CDR3 length is 14 residues. Per the germline V gene, CDR1 is WSHSY and CDR2 is SAAADI. Trimming removed 3 bases at V and 6 bases at J, with 12 bases between. This CDR3 is CASSDVTRGQPQHF. CDR3 DNA: TGCGCCAGCAGTGACGTAACCCGGGGTCAGCCCCAGCATTTT.

The chain couples TRBV7-9 to TRBJ2-7; 8 bases align to TRBD2. The CDR3 is 14 residues long. CDR1 and CDR2 from the germline V gene are SEHNR and FQNEAQ (reference sequence). Trimming at V came to 2 bases and at J to 3 bases, leaving 3 bases not matched to a gene. CDR3: CASSLSRGGYEQYF. The CDR3 DNA follows: TGTGCCAGCAGCTTAAGCCGGGGGGGCTACGAGCAGTACTTC.

The chain uses TRBV3-1 (or the pseudogene TRBV3-2) and TRBJ1-4; weak D call: TRBD1 (5 bases). Per germline, CDR1 LGHDT and CDR2 YNNKEL (reference sequence). The V gene lost 1 base and the J gene lost 3 bases, with 15 bases spanning the gap. The CDR3 runs to 17 residues. The CDR3 DNA is TGTGCCAGCAGCCAAGGTTTGGGGCTGGAACCTAATGAAAAACTGTTTTTT. It codes for CASSQGLGLEPNEKLFF.

Notes on this clone: The same CDR3 is also encoded by other DNA sequences in this sample. The CDR3, as DNA: TGTGCCAGCACCCCGACTGGCGGGAGTTTCTACGAGCAGTACTTC. Translated: CASTPTGGSFYEQYF. The gene calls are TRBV19 and TRBJ2-7, with TRBD2 matching 7 bases. The CDR3 totals 15 residues. Unmatched junction bases numbered 14, after V lost 9 bases and J lost 3 bases. Germline V lookup: CDR1 LNHDA, CDR2 SQIVND (reference sequence).

This sequence joins TRBV10-1 and TRBJ2-3, with 10 bases matching TRBD2. The CDR3 consists of 16 residues. The V and J ends lost 1 base and 5 bases, in that order; junction bases with no gene match: 6. Germline V lookup: CDR1 WNHNN, CDR2 SYGVQD (reference sequence). CDR3: CASSEFPSGGGDTQYF. The CDR3 DNA is TGCGCCAGCAGTGAGTTTCCTAGCGGGGGTGGAGATACGCAGTATTTT.

The chain couples TRBV27 to TRBJ1-2, with 7 bases aligning to TRBD1. From germline, CDR1 is MNHEY and CDR2 SMNVEV (reference sequence). The CDR3 is 15 residues long. J was trimmed by 8 bases and V by 6 bases; bases with no gene match: 15. CDR3 sequence: CASSHDRALLEGYTF. CDR3 in DNA: TGTGCCAGCAGCCACGACAGGGCGTTACTGGAAGGCTACACCTTC.

The chain links TRBV5-4 to TRBJ2-2, with 10 bases matching TRBD1. J gave up 5 bases and V 5 bases, and 6 bases lay outside the gene matches. This CDR3 region has 15 residues. Per the germline V gene, CDR1 is SGHNT and CDR2 is YYREEE (reference sequence). DNA for the CDR3: TGTGCCAGCAGGAGAGGACAGGGGGGGACCGGGGAGCTGTTTTTT. Its protein is CASRRGQGGTGELFF.

The CDR3 DNA follows: TGCGCCAGCAGCTTGGGAGAGGGTATTCAGCCCCAGCATTTT. Translated, it gives CASSLGEGIQPQHF. This sequence joins TRBV5-1 and TRBJ1-5, with D uncertain. V lost 0 bases to trimming and J lost 6 bases, with 10 bases between them. CDR3 length: 14 residues. Germline V CDR1 and CDR2: SGHRS, YFSETQ.

This chain links TRBV5-6 with TRBJ1-2; D gene unclear. The germline V and J ends were trimmed by 1 base and 5 bases, with 12 bases remaining between them. Germline V gene lookup returns CDR1 SGHDT and CDR2 YYEEEE. This CDR3 is 14 amino acids long. DNA of the CDR3: TGTGCCAGCAGCTTGCCCAGACTTGGGTATGGCTACACCTTC. It codes for CASSLPRLGYGYTF.

The gene calls are TRBV5-1 and TRBJ2-7; D remains ambiguous. The CDR3 is 15 amino acids. Trimming removed 1 base at V and 1 base at J, with 12 bases between. CDR1 and CDR2 from the germline V gene are SGHRS and YFSETQ. The CDR3 spells CASSLTAEWSYEQYF. CDR3 bases: TGCGCCAGCAGCTTGACCGCCGAGTGGTCCTACGAGCAGTACTTC.

The J gene is TRBJ1-1, the V gene TRBV9; 10 bases agree with TRBD1. There are 17 residues in the CDR3. Germline V gives CDR1 SGDLS, CDR2 YYNGEE. With V trimmed by 3 bases and J by 4 bases, 12 bases remained unmatched. The CDR3 DNA reads TGTGCCAGCAGCGCCAGCAGGACAGGGGGGCGAATCACTGAAGCTTTCTTT. Its translation: CASSASRTGGRITEAFF.

This chain links TRBV3-1 (or the pseudogene TRBV3-2) with TRBJ2-3; possibly TRBD2 for D (6 bases). V lost 3 bases and J lost 4, with 14 bases in between. In germline, CDR1 is LGHDT, CDR2 YNNKEL (reference sequence). The CDR3 has 15 residues. The CDR3 spells CASSQPGLKADTQYF. In nucleotides, the CDR3 is TGTGCCAGCAGCCAGCCGGGACTTAAGGCAGATACGCAGTATTTT.